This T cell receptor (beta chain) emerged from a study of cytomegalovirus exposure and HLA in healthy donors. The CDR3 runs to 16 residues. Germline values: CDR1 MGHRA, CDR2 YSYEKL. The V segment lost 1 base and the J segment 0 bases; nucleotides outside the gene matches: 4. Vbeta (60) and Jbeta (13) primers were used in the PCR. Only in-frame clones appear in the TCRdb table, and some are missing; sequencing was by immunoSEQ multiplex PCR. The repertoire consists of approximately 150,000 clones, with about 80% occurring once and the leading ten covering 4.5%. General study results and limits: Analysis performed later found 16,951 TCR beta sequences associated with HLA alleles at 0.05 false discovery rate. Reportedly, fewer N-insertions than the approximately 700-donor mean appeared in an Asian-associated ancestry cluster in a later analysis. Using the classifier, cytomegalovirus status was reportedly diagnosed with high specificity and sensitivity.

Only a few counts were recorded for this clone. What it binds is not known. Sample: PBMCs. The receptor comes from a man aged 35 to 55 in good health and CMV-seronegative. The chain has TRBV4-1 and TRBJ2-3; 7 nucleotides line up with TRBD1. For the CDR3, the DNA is TGCGCCAGCAGCCAAGTAGGGGGCCGGAGCACAGATACGCAGTATTTT. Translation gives CASSQVGGRSTDTQYF.